This T cell receptor (beta chain) was obtained from a study of human T cells and chemical hapten exposure. MiXCR, run by TCRdb on the RACE reads, gives a single entry per CDR3 protein. The repertoire holds some 31,000 distinct CDR3 sequences, with about 5.5% as singletons. Time point in this sample: healthy volunteer bleed at 6 weeks. Unfractionated whole blood was the source from which total RNA was extracted. With 5 bases clipped from V and 3 bases from J, the junction kept 10 bases outside the gene matches. CDR3 size: 15 residues. Germline CDR1 reads LNHDA; CDR2 reads SQIVND (reference sequence). This clonotype came up many times.

V gene TRBV19 combines with J gene TRBJ2-7; 7 nucleotides agree with TRBD2. The source of this sequence is a human donor in good health. Some clones in this sample may be carry-over from other donors' samples. Specimen: whole blood. The CDR3 loop is CASSETSSEGYEQYF. The CDR3 coding sequence is TGTGCCAGTAGTGAGACTAGCTCTGAGGGCTACGAGCAGTACTTC.